These 13 T cell receptor beta chains came from one sample sequenced in a study of post-analysis software for immune sequencing data. Every TCR beta cDNA library bore unique molecular identifiers. TCRdb analysed the PCR reads with MiXCR anew, one entry per CDR3 protein. Here the sample spans about 770,000 distinct CDR3 sequences, about half being singletons. Study observations and caveats: In patients, about 5 TRBV segments were more frequent than in controls, with TRBV5-6, TRBV5-1 and TRBV20-1 among them.

The antigens these receptors bind are not known. The sequenced sample consisted of blood. The receptors originated from a girl aged 5 to 17 with multiple sclerosis.

This clonotype was seen a few times. The chain uses TRBV9 and TRBJ1-2; a weak D match, TRBD1 (6 bases). With 0 bases removed from V and 5 bases from J, the gap between germline ends came to 17 bases. The CDR3 sequence is 16 residues long. The germline V gene has CDR1 SGDLS and CDR2 YYNGEE. CDR3: CASSVGDSGTRYGYTF. CDR3 bases: TGTGCCAGCAGCGTAGGGGATTCCGGGACACGGTATGGCTACACCTTC.

V usage is TRBV20-1 and J usage is TRBJ1-2; D is possibly TRBD1 (5 bases). The CDR3 sequence is 13 residues long. V shed 0 bases and J shed 2 bases, with 7 bases lying between them. Germline assignment: CDR1 DFQATT and CDR2 SNEGSKA (reference sequence). CDR3 protein: CSARDQGNYGYTF. The CDR3 nucleotides are TGCAGTGCTAGAGATCAGGGCAACTATGGCTACACCTTC.

This clonotype was recorded a few times. V usage is TRBV20-1 and J usage is TRBJ2-5; the match to TRBD2 covers 7 bases. Germline CDR1 is DFQATT and CDR2 is SNEGSKA (reference sequence). The CDR3 length is 12 residues. V was clipped by 2 bases and J by 11 bases; unmatched bases: 8. In nucleotides, the CDR3 is TGCAGTGCTAGACTTTCCCTCGGGGGGCAGTACTTC. Protein product: CSARLSLGGQYF.

In regard to this clonotype: The germline gene is not matched at one end of the junction; a read error may be the cause. This chain connects TRBV12-3 or TRBV12-4 to TRBJ2-1, with 11 nucleotides matching TRBD2. The CDR3 totals 16 residues. DNA of the CDR3: TGTGCCAGCAGGGGTAGCGGGAGGGCCGACTACAATGAGCAGTTCTTT. This sequence encodes CASRGSGRADYNEQFF.

The chain couples TRBV20-1 to TRBJ2-1; D is unclear. The J call may be wrong; the DNA end is better matched by TRBJ2-7. The CDR3 sequence is 12 residues long. CDR1 DFQATT and CDR2 SNEGSKA come from the germline V gene (reference sequence). CDR3 in amino acids: CSAIAPMGEQYF. The CDR3, as DNA: TGCAGTGCTATAGCCCCCATGGGCGAGCAGTACTTC.

The rearrangement links TRBV10-3 to TRBJ1-2; D call uncertain. Trimming removed 6 bases at V and 4 bases at J, with 12 bases between. Germline V CDR1 and CDR2: ENHRY, SYGVKD. The CDR3 spans 13 residues. Written as DNA, the CDR3 is TGTGCCATCAGCTACGACGGGTTCTATGGCTACACCTTC. It specifies CAISYDGFYGYTF.

This clonotype was seen ten or more times. The chain joins TRBV3-1 to TRBJ2-5; D might be TRBD1 (5 bases). Trimming cost V 5 bases and J 1 base, with 14 bases left between them. The CDR3 contains 15 residues. Germline V CDR1 and CDR2: LGHDT, YNNKEL (reference sequence). CDR3 sequence: CASSFWTSGQETQYF. CDR3 DNA sequence: TGTGCCAGCAGCTTCTGGACATCGGGCCAAGAGACCCAGTACTTC.

The genes are TRBV5-1 and TRBJ1-1; no clear D gene. In germline, CDR1 is SGHRS, CDR2 YFSETQ. The germline V and J ends were trimmed by 4 bases and 0 bases, with 13 bases remaining between them. This CDR3 comprises 15 residues. CDR3 sequence reads: CASSLSLGLNTEAFF. DNA of the CDR3: TGCGCCAGCAGCCTGAGTTTAGGCCTGAACACTGAAGCTTTCTTT.

The rearrangement uses TRBV4-3 and TRBJ1-1; 8 bases are shared with TRBD1. This CDR3 region has 15 residues. The J segment lost 0 bases and the V segment lost 4 bases, leaving 4 bases of the junction unmatched. Germline V gene lookup returns CDR1 LGHNA and CDR2 YSLEER. The CDR3: CASSPGDRLNTEAFF. CDR3 sequence (DNA): TGCGCCAGCAGCCCCGGGGACAGGCTGAACACTGAAGCTTTCTTT.

The chain combines TRBV20-1 with TRBJ2-7; unclear D gene. This CDR3 has 13 amino acids. Between the trimmed V and J ends, which lost 5 bases and 1 base, there was a span of 12 bases. From germline, CDR1 is DFQATT and CDR2 SNEGSKA (reference sequence). In DNA, the CDR3 is TGCAGTGCTTCACCCCATGGGTCCTACGAGCAGTACTTC. Amino acids: CSASPHGSYEQYF.

This chain joins TRBV29-1 and TRBJ2-1; the match to TRBD2 covers 7 bases. V shed 6 bases and J 12 bases; nucleotides not matched to a gene: 11. The CDR3 runs 12 residues. The germline V gene has CDR1 SQVTM and CDR2 ANQGSEA. The CDR3 DNA reads as TGCAGCGTCGGCAGGGAGGGCATAGGGCAGTTCTTC. Residues: CSVGREGIGQFF.

V gene TRBV7-9 combines with J gene TRBJ1-2; weak D call: TRBD1 (6 bases). The CDR3 spans 15 residues. Trimming left V 0 bases short and J 6 bases short, with 14 bases between. Germline CDR1 SEHNR, CDR2 FQNEAQ (reference sequence). CDR3 residues: CASSLAGGRENGYTF. The CDR3, as DNA: TGTGCCAGCAGCTTAGCGGGGGGCAGGGAGAATGGCTACACCTTC.

The chain carries TRBV6-1 and TRBJ1-1; maybe TRBD1 (6 bases). The CDR3 has 14 residues. CDR1 and CDR2 from the germline V gene are MNHNS and SASEGT. V lost 6 bases and J 1 base, leaving 12 bases between the germline ends. As DNA, the CDR3 is TGTGCCAGCAGGGCGACAGGAGCGAACACTGAAGCTTTCTTT. Translated, it gives CASRATGANTEAFF.